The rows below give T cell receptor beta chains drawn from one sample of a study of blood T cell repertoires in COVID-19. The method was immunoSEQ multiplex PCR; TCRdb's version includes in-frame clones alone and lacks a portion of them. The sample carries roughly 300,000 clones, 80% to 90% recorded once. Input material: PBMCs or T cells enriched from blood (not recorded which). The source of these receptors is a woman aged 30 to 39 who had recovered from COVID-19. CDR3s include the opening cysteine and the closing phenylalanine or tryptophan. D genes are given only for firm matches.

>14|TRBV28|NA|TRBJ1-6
TGTGCCAGCAGTTTTAATCTGGTAGATTCACCCCTCCACTTT
CASSFNLVDSPLHF
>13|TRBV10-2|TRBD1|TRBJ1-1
TGCGCCAGCAGCTCCGGGACAGTCACTGAAGCTTTCTTT
CASSSGTVTEAFF
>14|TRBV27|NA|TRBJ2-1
TGTGCCAGCAGTCAAGACTTGTATAGGAATGAGCAGTTCTTC
CASSQDLYRNEQFF
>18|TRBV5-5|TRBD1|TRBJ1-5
TGTGCCAGCAGCTTGGGGGACAGGGGGTATTTTGGCAATCAGCCCCAGCATTTT
CASSLGDRGYFGNQPQHF
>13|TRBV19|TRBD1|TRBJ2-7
TGTGCCAGTAGTAAATCAGGGGGTTACGAGCAGTACTTC
CASSKSGGYEQYF
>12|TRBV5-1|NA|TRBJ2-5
TGCGCCAGCCAAGGGGAGGTAGAGACCCAGTACTTC
CASQGEVETQYF
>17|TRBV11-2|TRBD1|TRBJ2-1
TGTGCCAGCAGCCGAACAGGGGGCAGGAGCTCCTACAATGAGCAGTTCTTC
CASSRTGGRSSYNEQFF
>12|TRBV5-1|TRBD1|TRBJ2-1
TGCGCCAGCAGCCAGGGACAGGGCGGGCAGTTCTTC
CASSQGQGGQFF
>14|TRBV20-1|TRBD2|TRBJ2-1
TGCAGTGCTAGTTTAGCGGGGGTAAGGAATGAGCAGTTCTTC
CSASLAGVRNEQFF
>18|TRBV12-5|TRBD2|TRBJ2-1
TGTGCTAGTGGTTTGGTGATAGCGGGGACGAGCTCCTACAATGAGCAGTTCTTC
CASGLVIAGTSSYNEQFF